This T cell receptor beta chain is from a study of beta chain features in type 1 diabetes (dated by TCRdb to about 2018). General notes on the study: Mean age, gender distribution, total cell number and subset yield did not differ between patients and healthy donors. A total of under 140,000,000 sorted cells were examined across all samples, and the number of cells per subset was strongly correlated with RNA yield. In the study, TCRB repertoires of sorted circulating CD4+ T cell subsets from recently diagnosed type 1 diabetes patients were compared with those of matched healthy donors. Regulatory and stem cell-like memory subsets were isolated from only 8 patients and roughly 8 healthy donors, whereas naive and central memory subsets came from all 28 donors. Study-level results and caveats: At VDJ recombination sites, patients with type 1 diabetes made fewer insertions and deleted more nucleotides, a pattern implying thymic rearrangement abnormalities. Sequencing cDNA rather than genomic DNA could over-represent highly expressing activated cells, although activation and CD3 levels did not differ between groups. Naive, central memory and regulatory TCRB repertoires appeared to be more alike among patients than among healthy donors. In all four CD4+ subsets, TCRB CDR3 length was moderately but significantly shorter in type 1 diabetes patients. HLA sub-analyses involved small numbers of individuals, so any influence of HLA type on TCRB rearrangement remained unresolved. PCR might favor shorter templates, but patient and control samples were amplified and corrected together, so any skew would affect both groups equally.

About this clone itself: This receptor's antigen is unknown. No much larger clone exists at a distance of one base, and base qualities are not known.

From the germline V gene, CDR1 is SGHRS and CDR2 is YFSETQ. The V end loses 2 bases and the J end loses 0 bases, and a stretch of 12 bases separates them. The CDR3 covers 15 residues, taking in both the cysteine and the phenylalanine. Only CDR3 DNA remains: 45 bases, in frame from the first base. The entire amount of isolated RNA was reverse transcribed using the High Capacity cDNA Reverse Transcription Kit, so the sequenced TCRB transcripts were expressed ones. Deep immunoSEQ sequencing was performed on naive, central memory and regulatory T cell samples, with an average of roughly 3.5 million total reads per sample. Sorted cells were lysed in RLT buffer and RNA was extracted with DNase-treated RNeasy Micro or Mini kits, depending on cell number. Each cell subset was processed separately to prevent cross-contamination, with patient and healthy donor samples processed together. The immunoSEQ multiplex PCR was used to amplify TCRB sequences from cDNA, yielding 87-bp fragments that span the CDR3 region. Amplicons were sequenced on the Illumina HiSeq platform. From the authors' description of their analysis: PCR bias was corrected computationally using synthetic template baselines, and reads within Hamming distance 2 were collapsed, with unmergeable singletons discarded. By aligning reads against IMGT, V, D and J genes, CDR3 length, and insertions or deletions at six rearrangement sites were assigned. Within each subset, clonotype counts were normalized to sorted cell number, after which true diversity and Gini coefficients were computed with the tcR R package. Repertoire sharing was quantified using the overlap coefficient calculated on TCRB nucleotide sequences. Out-of-frame TCRB sequences from naive cells were analyzed to stand in for the pre-selection repertoire. TCRdb provides this immuneACCESS table in a form limited to in-frame rearrangements. Some clones are lacking; in checked studies, under half of them reflect an unresolved V gene, and why the rest are absent is not known. From that table come the V and J calls and clone size; the DNA was used to work out D and trimming. The table for this sample lists around 690,000 clones; around an eighth of them were counted only once. The ten top clones hold about 0.11% of the sample.

Each donor gave one peripheral blood draw, averaging approximately 110 mL, which was collected into heparinised tubes. Naive, central memory, regulatory and stem cell-like memory CD4+ T cells were sorted on a BD FACSAria II using a panel including CD45RO, CCR7, CD25, CD127, CD95 and CD27. All sorted populations exceeded 95% purity. Right away, PBMCs were isolated by Lymphoprep density gradient centrifugation and were stained directly, with no culture step. Samples were stained and sorted in pairs, with one healthy donor and one patient per experiment, so that batch effects were minimized. The clonotype originates from a man under 40 with type 1 diabetes. Sequences were obtained from naive CD4+ T cells from blood. Explained via the paper, the cell subset or site label denotes: true naive CD4+ T cells. This sequence uses TRBV5-1 and TRBJ2-7, and perhaps TRBD1 as D gene, on 6 matching bases. In nucleotide form, the sequence is TGCGCCAGCAGCTTCACAGGGCCGAGCTCCTACGAGCAGTACTTC. This translates into CASSFTGPSSYEQYF.